Below, 16 T cell receptor beta chains from the same sample are listed, as sequenced in a study of T cell responses to AZD1222 COVID-19 vaccine. Method: immunoSEQ multiplex PCR; TCRdb's copy keeps in-frame clones and lacks some. This sample has approximately 150,000 clones; more than 90% occur once, and the top ten carry 1.9%. Material: peripheral blood, obtained 28 days after the second AZD1222 dose. The origin of the receptors is an adult who received the AZD1222 COVID-19 vaccine.

This sequence joins TRBV18 and TRBJ1-2; no definite D call. Trimming left V 4 bases short and J 5 bases short, with 17 bases between. Germline CDR1 and CDR2: KGHSH and LQKENI. CDR3 length: 15 amino acids. The CDR3 loop reads CASSLGGGIGYGYTF. In DNA, the CDR3 is TGTGCCAGCTCACTCGGAGGAGGGATTGGGTATGGCTACACCTTC.

The CDR3 bases are TGTGCCAGCTCCCTCGCCGGGGGCTCTGGAAACACCATATATTTT. Translating it yields CASSLAGGSGNTIYF. The V call is TRBV10-3, the J call TRBJ1-3, with D possibly being TRBD1 (5 bases). The length of the CDR3 is 15 residues. V was pared by 10 bases and J by 0 bases, with 16 bases between. Germline V gene lookup returns CDR1 ENHRY and CDR2 SYGVKD.

The rearrangement joins TRBV6-5 to TRBJ2-3, with TRBD2 matching 11 bases. The CDR3 covers 15 residues. V shed 6 bases, J shed 4 bases, and the junction held 6 bases outside the gene matches. Germline V gives CDR1 MNHEY, CDR2 SVGAGI. As DNA, the CDR3 is TGTGCCAGCAGAGATAGCGGGAGGGTTGCAGATACGCAGTATTTT. It yields the protein CASRDSGRVADTQYF.

This clone appeared a single time. The CDR3 protein is CASSHQLGQGDTEAFF. CDR3 bases: TGTGCCAGCAGTCATCAGTTAGGACAGGGTGACACTGAAGCTTTCTTT. This sequence joins TRBV5-4 and TRBJ1-1, with 8 positions matching TRBD1. The CDR3 is made up of 16 amino acids. Germline assignment: CDR1 SGHNT and CDR2 YYREEE (reference sequence). V shed 5 bases, J shed 3 bases, and the junction held 12 bases outside the gene matches.

The chain links TRBV4-1 to TRBJ2-1; TRBD2 agrees at 10 bases. The V gene's germline CDR1 is MGHRA and CDR2 YSYEKL. V gave up 1 base and J gave up 7 bases; unmatched junction bases: 7. The CDR3 is 16 amino acids. The CDR3: CASSQVLAGDGNEQFF. The CDR3 DNA reads as TGCGCCAGCAGCCAAGTCCTAGCGGGGGATGGAAATGAGCAGTTCTTC.

V usage is TRBV27 and J usage is TRBJ2-5, with TRBD1 matching over 9 bases. Trimming removed 4 bases from V and 5 bases from J; junction bases left unmatched: 11. Germline V lookup: CDR1 MNHEY, CDR2 SMNVEV (reference sequence). The CDR3 spans 16 residues. The CDR3 bases are TGTGCCAGCAGTTCATACAGGGGGCAAAAGTCGGAGACCCAGTACTTC. Protein product: CASSSYRGQKSETQYF.

The rearrangement links TRBV15 to TRBJ1-2; D is uncertain. The CDR3 loop spans 14 amino acids. Germline assignment: CDR1 LNHNV and CDR2 YYDKDF (reference sequence). Trimming took 4 bases from V and 7 from J, leaving 16 bases between them. The CDR3 DNA reads TGTGCCACCAGCACAGACCCTAAGGGAGGTGGCTACACCTTC. This encodes CATSTDPKGGGYTF.

V and J are TRBV5-1 and TRBJ2-5; no reliable D call. Trimming stripped 0 bases from V and 1 base from J, with 7 bases between. Germline V gene data show CDR1 as SGHRS and CDR2 as YFSETQ. The CDR3 runs to 14 residues. CDR3 loop: CASSLGLLQETQYF. CDR3 coding DNA: TGCGCCAGCAGCTTGGGACTTCTCCAAGAGACCCAGTACTTC.

This chain connects TRBV5-1 to TRBJ1-6, with TRBD1 matching over 7 bases. J gave up 0 bases and V 0 bases, and 3 bases lay outside the gene matches. Germline V lookup: CDR1 SGHRS, CDR2 YFSETQ. The CDR3 is 17 residues long. The CDR3 loop reads CASSLGDSSSYNSPLHF. The CDR3 DNA reads as TGCGCCAGCAGCTTGGGGGACAGCAGCTCCTATAATTCACCCCTCCACTTT.

The rearrangement links TRBV30 to TRBJ1-6; the D is unclear. The germline V gene encodes CDR1 GTSNPN and CDR2 SVGIG (reference sequence). Trimming left V 1 base short and J 9 bases short, with 13 bases between. CDR3 length: 14 residues. The CDR3 reads CAWSERTWVSPLHF. The CDR3, as DNA: TGTGCCTGGAGTGAGCGGACGTGGGTTTCACCCCTCCACTTT.

V usage is TRBV3-1 (or the pseudogene TRBV3-2) and J usage is TRBJ2-7; 7 bases match TRBD2. CDR3 length: 15 residues. The J segment lost 3 bases and the V segment lost 0 bases, leaving 5 bases of the junction unmatched. Per germline, CDR1 LGHDT and CDR2 YNNKEL (reference sequence). The CDR3 is CASSQDGGVHYEQYF. The CDR3 coding sequence is TGTGCCAGCAGCCAAGATGGGGGGGTTCACTACGAGCAGTACTTC.

The chain is built from TRBV18 and TRBJ1-2; weak D call: TRBD1 (6 bases). V was pared by 4 bases and J by 2 bases, with 14 bases between. Germline V CDR1 and CDR2: KGHSH, LQKENI. This CDR3 comprises 15 residues. The CDR3 sequence: CASSQASGANYGYTF. CDR3 bases: TGTGCCAGCTCACAGGCATCGGGGGCCAACTATGGCTACACCTTC.

This rearrangement joins TRBV3-1 (or the pseudogene TRBV3-2) to TRBJ1-5, with D possibly matching TRBD1 (6 bases). Between the trimmed V and J ends, which lost 3 bases and 7 bases, there was a span of 13 bases. From germline, CDR1 is LGHDT and CDR2 YNNKEL (reference sequence). This CDR3 is built from 14 residues. The CDR3, as DNA: TGTGCCAGCAGCCAGGGGGGGGCTAACCAGCCCCAGCATTTT. Amino acids: CASSQGGANQPQHF.

This clone appeared once. V gene TRBV7-8 combines with J gene TRBJ1-2; D gene ambiguous. V lost 1 base, J lost 0 bases, and 9 bases lay in between. Germline V gene data show CDR1 as SGHVS and CDR2 as FQNEAQ. This CDR3 spans 15 amino acids. The DNA for the CDR3 is TGTGCCAGCAGCTTAGAACGGCTGCCTAACTATGGCTACACCTTC. Protein: CASSLERLPNYGYTF.

The rearrangement joins TRBV2 to TRBJ1-2; no firm D call. Germline CDR1 is SNHLY and CDR2 is FYNNEI. Trimming took off 8 bases at V and 4 bases at J, with 14 bases between the two ends. This CDR3 contains 13 residues. The DNA for the CDR3 is TGTGCCAGCCGGAAGGGTCCAGCCTATGGCTACACCTTC. It yields the protein CASRKGPAYGYTF.

This rearrangement joins TRBV6-5 to TRBJ2-7; no clear D gene. The CDR3 consists of 13 residues. Germline CDR1 is MNHEY and CDR2 is SVGAGI. V lost 8 bases and J lost 3, with 14 bases in between. In DNA form, the CDR3 reads TGTGCCAGCGGGAAGGATCTTAACTACGAGCAGTACTTC. As protein: CASGKDLNYEQYF.